This T cell receptor beta chain came from a study of CD8+ T cells in alopecia areata. On this clone itself: The antigen is not known.

The study, taken as a whole, reports: In patients, TCRs were shared less clearly than in mice, and HLA may possibly be involved. Normal skin contains resident alphabeta T cells, and these are also sequenced in scalp samples. Compared with normal scalp, lesional scalp had higher clonality and more expanded CD8+ clones.

CDR1 and CDR2 from the germline V gene are MGHRA and YSYEKL. CDR3 size: 15 residues. The ends lost 4 bases at V and 3 bases at J; junction bases unmatched: 6. CD4+ and CD8+ T cells were sorted from PBMCs stained for CD3, CD4 and CD8. Sequencing used cDNA as its template, made by extracting RNA and reverse transcribing it. The assay was immunoSEQ multiplex PCR, and TCRdb's table has in-frame clones only and misses some. In the table there are about 140,000 clones, approximately 56% of which are singletons. The TCR comes from a human donor in good health. The chain joins TRBV4-1 to TRBJ2-4; the match to TRBD2 covers 7 bases. The sequencing sample was made of CD8+ T cells sorted from blood. This CDR3 reads CASSPWAGVKNIQYF. CDR3 nucleotides: TGCGCCAGCAGCCCGTGGGCGGGAGTCAAAAACATTCAGTACTTC.